This TCR beta chain appears in the sequencing data of a study of T cells in Graves' hyperthyroidism and ophthalmopathy. This clonotype was recorded many times. No antigen is known for it. Per the germline V gene, CDR1 is SGHAT and CDR2 is FQNNGV. This CDR3 is built from 18 residues. J lost 4 bases, V lost 5 bases, and 13 bases had no gene match. When ophthalmopathy did not progress within 18 months, Graves' hyperthyroidism was considered stable. Based on clinical symptoms, serum thyroxine and TRAb, thyroid ultrasound and orbital computed tomography, diagnoses were reached. General study findings and limits: Most clonotypes expanded in the thyroid (above 0.001) were also present in blood.

Amplification of TCR beta CDR3 regions was performed using RNA transcripts as template. Initially, a first-round RT-PCR of the TCR CDR3 employed the HTBI primer set. TCRdb processed the multiplex PCR reads anew with MiXCR; each CDR3 protein has one entry. This repertoire shows about 700,000 distinct CDR3 sequences, 12% to 15% found once; its top ten account for roughly 10%. The sample comprised blood. This TCR was recovered from a woman in her late teens or twenties with Graves' hyperthyroidism. The chain employs TRBV11-2 and TRBJ2-1; 11 bases are a match to TRBD2. The CDR3 region is CASSEPGLAAKRYNEQFF. The CDR3 region has the DNA TGTGCCAGCAGCGAACCGGGACTAGCGGCGAAGAGGTACAATGAGCAGTTCTTC.